The present entry profiles one T cell receptor (beta chain) with its context. Its antigen is still unknown. Then a second PCR, running about 6 to 12 cycles, was carried out with a sample-barcoded 5' primer and a J-beta primer mix. In TCRdb, the 5' RACE reads were re-called with MiXCR into one record per CDR3 protein. The profile shows hundreds of thousands of distinct CDR3 sequences, more than 55% of them singletons. This record belongs to a study of blood T cells in healthy people across ages. Study results and limitations: Leaving the PBMCs unsorted stopped any conclusive comparison of naive versus antigen-experienced cells.

Ranging in age from about 6 to 90, the donors were healthy Caucasian individuals from Russia. Every donor provided roughly 9.1 milliliters of peripheral blood. V gave up 5 bases and J gave up 0 bases, with 9 bases separating them. The CDR3 totals 14 residues. Germline V gene lookup returns CDR1 LGHNT and CDR2 FRNRAP. J is TRBJ2-3 and V is TRBV12-5, with D tentatively TRBD1 (6 bases). The specimen sequenced was blood. This clonotype originated in a man aged 40-50 years in good health. The CDR3 nucleotides are TGTGCTAGTGGTGCTGGACAGAGCACAGATACGCAGTATTTT. The encoded protein is CASGAGQSTDTQYF. The entire variable domain, with the rest obtained from reference TRBV12-5 and TRBJ2-3, is as follows: DARVTQTPRHKVTEMGQEVTMRCQPILGHNTVFWYRQTMMQGLELLAYFRNRAPLDDSGMPKDRFSAEMPDATLATLKIQPSEPRDSAVYFCASGAGQSTDTQYFGPGTRLTVL.